Here is one TCR beta chain with its context. Sequencing used immunoSEQ multiplex PCR; TCRdb keeps in-frame clones, though not all of them. This sample has tens of thousands of clones, with approximately 90% found just once. The data were obtained in a study of T cell changes during pregnancy in multiple sclerosis. With 3 bases removed from V and 9 bases from J, the gap between germline ends came to 11 bases. This CDR3 contains 13 residues. Germline V gene data show CDR1 as LNHDA and CDR2 as SQIVND (reference sequence). The chain links TRBV19 to TRBJ2-2; D is uncertain. This clonotype was sampled from a female donor with multiple sclerosis, enrolled in a pregnancy study. Specimen: peripheral blood, collected in the second trimester of pregnancy. The CDR3 DNA is TGTGCCAGTAGTATTGAGTTCTCCAGGGAGCTGTTTTTT. This encodes CASSIEFSRELFF.